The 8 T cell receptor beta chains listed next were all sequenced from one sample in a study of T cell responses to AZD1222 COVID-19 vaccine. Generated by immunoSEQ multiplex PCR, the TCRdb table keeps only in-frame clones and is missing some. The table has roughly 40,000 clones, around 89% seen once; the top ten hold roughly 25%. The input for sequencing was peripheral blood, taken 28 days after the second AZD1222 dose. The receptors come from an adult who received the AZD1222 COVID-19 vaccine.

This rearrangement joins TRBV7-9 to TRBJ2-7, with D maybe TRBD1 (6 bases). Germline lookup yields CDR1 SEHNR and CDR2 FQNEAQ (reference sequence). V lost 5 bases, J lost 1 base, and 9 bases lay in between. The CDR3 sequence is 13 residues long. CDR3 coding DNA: TGTGCCAGCAGCCTCAGGGGTTCCTACGAGCAGTACTTC. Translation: CASSLRGSYEQYF.

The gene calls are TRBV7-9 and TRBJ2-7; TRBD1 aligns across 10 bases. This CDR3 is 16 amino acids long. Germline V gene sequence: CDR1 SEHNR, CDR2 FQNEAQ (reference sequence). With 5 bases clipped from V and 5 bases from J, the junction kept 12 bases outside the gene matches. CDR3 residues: CASSPRPGQGSHEQYF. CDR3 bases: TGTGCCAGCAGCCCGAGGCCGGGACAGGGGTCCCACGAGCAGTACTTC.

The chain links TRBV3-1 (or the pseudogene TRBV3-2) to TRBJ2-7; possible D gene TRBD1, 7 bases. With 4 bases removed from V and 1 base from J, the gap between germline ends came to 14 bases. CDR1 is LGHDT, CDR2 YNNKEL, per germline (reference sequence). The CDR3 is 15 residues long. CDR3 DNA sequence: TGTGCCAGCAGCCGGAGGGACAGCGCTTCCTACGAGCAGTACTTC. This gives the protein CASSRRDSASYEQYF.

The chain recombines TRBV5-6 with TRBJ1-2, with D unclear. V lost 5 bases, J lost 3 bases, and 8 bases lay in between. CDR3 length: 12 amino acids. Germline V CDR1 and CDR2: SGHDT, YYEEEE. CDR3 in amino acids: CASSQDDYGYTF. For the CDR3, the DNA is TGTGCCAGCAGTCAAGACGACTATGGCTACACCTTC. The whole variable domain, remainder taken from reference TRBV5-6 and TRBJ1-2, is DAGVTQSPTHLIKTRGQQVTLRCSPKSGHDTVSWYQQALGQGPQFIFQYYEEEERQRGNFPDRFSGHQFPNYSSELNVNALLLGDSALYLCASSQDDYGYTFGSGTRLTVV.

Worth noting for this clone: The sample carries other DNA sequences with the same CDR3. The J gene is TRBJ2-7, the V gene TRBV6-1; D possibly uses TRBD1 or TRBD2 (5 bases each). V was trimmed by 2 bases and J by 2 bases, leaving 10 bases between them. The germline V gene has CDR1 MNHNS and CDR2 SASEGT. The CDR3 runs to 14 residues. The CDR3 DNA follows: TGTGCCAGCAGTGAATTGAGGGGTCCCTACGAGCAGTACTTC. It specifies CASSELRGPYEQYF.

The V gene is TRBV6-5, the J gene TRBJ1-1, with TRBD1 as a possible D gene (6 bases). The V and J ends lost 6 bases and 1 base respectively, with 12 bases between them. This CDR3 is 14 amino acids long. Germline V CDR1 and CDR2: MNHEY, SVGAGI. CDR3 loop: CASRLQGRNTEAFF. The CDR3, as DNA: TGTGCCAGCAGACTGCAGGGGAGGAACACTGAAGCTTTCTTT.

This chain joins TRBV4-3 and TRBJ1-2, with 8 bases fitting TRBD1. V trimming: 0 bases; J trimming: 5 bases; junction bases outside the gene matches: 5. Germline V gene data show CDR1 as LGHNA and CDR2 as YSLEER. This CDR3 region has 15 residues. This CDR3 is CASSQDQGAGYGYTF. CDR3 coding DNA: TGCGCCAGCAGCCAAGATCAGGGGGCAGGTTATGGCTACACCTTC.

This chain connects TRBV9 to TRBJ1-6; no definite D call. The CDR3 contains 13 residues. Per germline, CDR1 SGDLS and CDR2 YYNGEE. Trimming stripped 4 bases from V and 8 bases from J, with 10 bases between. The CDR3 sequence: CASSLTMDSPLHF. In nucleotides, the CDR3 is TGTGCCAGCAGCCTGACCATGGATTCACCCCTCCACTTT.